The clone carrying this TCR beta chain was observed a few times. Libraries were prepared by immunoSEQ multiplex PCR; TCRdb keeps only in-frame clonotypes and omits some of them. The table lists 150,000 to 190,000 clones, 76% of them singletons, with more than 3.5% in the top ten. The entry originates in a study of blood T cell repertoires in COVID-19. V shed 0 bases, J shed 4 bases, and the junction held 6 bases outside the gene matches. The length of the CDR3 is 16 residues. Germline V gene lookup returns CDR1 MGHRA and CDR2 YSYEKL. This chain uses TRBV4-1 with TRBJ2-3; 8 bases map to TRBD2. The material sequenced was peripheral blood. The receptor was derived from a woman of 80 years or more with acute or convalescent COVID-19. The CDR3 protein is CASSQDAAGGADTQYF. CDR3 nucleotides: TGCGCCAGCAGCCAAGATGCTGCGGGAGGAGCAGATACGCAGTATTTT.